This TCR beta chain was identified during a study of OX40 agonist ivuxolimab in advanced cancers. Germline lookup yields CDR1 MDHEN and CDR2 SYDVKM. Unmatched junction bases numbered 3, after V lost 3 bases and J lost 8 bases. The CDR3 totals 12 residues. Profiled with immunoSEQ multiplex PCR; TCRdb holds only in-frame clones, not every one. This sample has some 46,000 clones, with 80% found just once. This clone is deemed medium-sized. The V call is TRBV28, the J call TRBJ1-2, with 7 bases aligning to TRBD1. The starting material was CD4+ or CD8+ T cells sorted from blood, obtained in a trial of the OX40 agonist ivuxolimab. This TCR was sampled from an adult with an advanced solid tumor such as melanoma, head and neck, liver or kidney cancer. The CDR3 loop is CASSLTGYGYTF. CDR3 coding DNA: TGTGCCAGCAGTTTGACAGGGTACGGCTACACCTTC.